This T cell receptor (beta chain) was observed in a study of blood T cell repertoires in COVID-19 (dated by TCRdb to the early 2020s). General notes on the study: Samples from collaborators originated in the United States, Italy and Spain and spanned both the acute and convalescent phases of COVID-19. Subjects who had been exposed to COVID-19, were actively infected with it, or had recovered from it provided the deeply sampled blood TCRbeta repertoires that made up the dataset. The prospective study material was composed of cDNA or gDNA derived from T cells, B-cell-depleted T cells, or PBMCs. Sample metadata almost always included a de-identified subject ID, COVID-19 status, age in years and sex. Where available, HLA class I and class II types were obtained from metadata supplied by the sample provider rather than from assay-based typing. A freely available public database, intended as a resource for researchers studying the immune response to SARS-CoV-2, is where the repertoires were released. The samples were drawn from the first 160 participants of the ongoing ImmuneRACE study and from some 1,300 subjects provided by 6 global collaborators. The full study reports these points: The quantity of clinical and demographic metadata differed by source and by participant and was supplied without curation.

The CDR3 covers 19 residues, taking in both the cysteine and the phenylalanine. The CDR3 DNA has 57 bases and is translated from base 1. Trimming takes 2 bases off V and 1 base off J; junction bases not matched to a gene: 11. Taken from the germline V gene, the CDR1 and CDR2 loops are MGHRA and YSYEKL. The collaborating institutions used their own protocols to collect whole blood in K2EDTA tubes. For TCRbeta analysis, collaborators shipped samples as frozen whole blood, isolated PBMCs, or DNA extracted from either of those sample types. TCRbeta CDR3 regions were amplified from genomic DNA by means of the immunoSEQ Assay, a bias-controlled multiplex PCR. On the study's bioinformatics: Nucleated cell counts per sample were estimated from amplification of reference gene primers within the assay. Sequence reads were collapsed and filtered to measure the absolute abundance of every unique TCRbeta CDR3 rearrangement. Productive Simpson clonality was computed per sample as the square root of Simpson's diversity index over productive rearrangements. TCRdb mirrors the immuneACCESS table, restricted to in-frame sequences. Some clones are absent from its copies; in checked studies, under half trace to an unresolved V gene, and the reason for the others is unknown. The DNA was the basis for D and trimming; V, J and clone size are from that table. The sample data list under 140,000 clones, and about 80% of these were observed just once. The ten largest clones take up 16% of the sample.

Note on this clone: What this receptor recognizes is not known. Within one base of it there is no much larger clone, and no base qualities were kept.

This TCR was sampled from a woman older than 75 with active or convalescent COVID-19. Sequencing input: peripheral blood. The receptor chain draws on TRBV4-1 and TRBJ2-3; the central 11 bases match TRBD2. The CDR3: CASSQQTSGRILGTDTQYF. The nucleotides are TGCGCCAGCAGCCAACAAACTAGCGGGAGAATCTTGGGCACAGATACGCAGTATTTT.